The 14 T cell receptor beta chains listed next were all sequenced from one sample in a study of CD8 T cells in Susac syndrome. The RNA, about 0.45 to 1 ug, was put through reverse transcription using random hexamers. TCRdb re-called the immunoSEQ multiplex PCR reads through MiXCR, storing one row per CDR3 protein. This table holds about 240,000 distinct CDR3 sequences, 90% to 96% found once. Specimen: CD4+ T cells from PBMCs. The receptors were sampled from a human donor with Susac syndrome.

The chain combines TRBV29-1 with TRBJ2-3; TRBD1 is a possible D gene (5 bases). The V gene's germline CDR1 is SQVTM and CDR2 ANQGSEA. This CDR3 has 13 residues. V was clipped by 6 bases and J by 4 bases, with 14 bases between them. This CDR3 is CSVRRGFADTQYF. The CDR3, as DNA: TGCAGCGTCCGTAGGGGATTTGCAGATACGCAGTATTTT.

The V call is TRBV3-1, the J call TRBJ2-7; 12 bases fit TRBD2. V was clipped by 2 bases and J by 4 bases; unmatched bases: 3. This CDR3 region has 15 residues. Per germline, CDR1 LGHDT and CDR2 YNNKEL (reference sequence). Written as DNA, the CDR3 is TGTGCCAGCAGCCAAACCGGGACTAGCGGGTACGAGCAGTACTTC. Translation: CASSQTGTSGYEQYF.

This CDR3 is CASSPAVSGYTF. The CDR3 DNA reads TGTGCCAGCAGCCCCGCGGTTAGTGGCTACACCTTC. J is TRBJ1-2 and V is TRBV5-4; D is undetermined. This CDR3 spans 12 amino acids. Trimming left V 4 bases short and J 7 bases short, with 11 bases between. Germline CDR1 and CDR2: SGHNT and YYREEE (reference sequence).

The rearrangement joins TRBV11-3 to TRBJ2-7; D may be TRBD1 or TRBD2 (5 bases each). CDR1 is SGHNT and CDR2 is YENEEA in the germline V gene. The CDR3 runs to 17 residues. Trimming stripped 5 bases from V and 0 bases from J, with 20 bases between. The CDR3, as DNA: TGTGCCAGCAGCCGGGCGGGCGGACAAATTTTCTCCTACGAGCAGTACTTC. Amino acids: CASSRAGGQIFSYEQYF.

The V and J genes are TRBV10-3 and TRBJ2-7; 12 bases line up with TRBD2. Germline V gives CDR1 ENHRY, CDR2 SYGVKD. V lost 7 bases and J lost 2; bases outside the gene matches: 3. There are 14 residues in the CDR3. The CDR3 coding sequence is TGTGCCATCACCCGGACTAGCGGGACCTACGAGCAGTACTTC. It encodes CAITRTSGTYEQYF.

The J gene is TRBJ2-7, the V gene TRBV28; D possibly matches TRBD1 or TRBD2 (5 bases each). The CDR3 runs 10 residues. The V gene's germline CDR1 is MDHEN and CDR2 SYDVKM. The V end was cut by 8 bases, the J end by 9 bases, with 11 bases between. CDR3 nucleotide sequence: TGTGCCAGCGTAGCAGGGAGGCAGTACTTC. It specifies CASVAGRQYF. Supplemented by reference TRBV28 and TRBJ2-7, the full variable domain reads DVKVTQSSRYLVKRTGEKVFLECVQDMDHENMFWYRQDPGLGLRLIYFSYDVKMKEKGDIPEGYSVSREKKERFSLILESASTNQTSMYLCASVAGRQYFGPGTRLTVT.

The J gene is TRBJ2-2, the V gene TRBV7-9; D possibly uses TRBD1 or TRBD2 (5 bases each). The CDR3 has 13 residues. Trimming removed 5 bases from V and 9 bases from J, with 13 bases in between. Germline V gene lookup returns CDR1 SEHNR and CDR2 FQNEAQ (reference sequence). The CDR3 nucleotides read TGTGCCAGCAGCCCAAGGGGACGGAGGGAGCTGTTTTTT. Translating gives CASSPRGRRELFF.

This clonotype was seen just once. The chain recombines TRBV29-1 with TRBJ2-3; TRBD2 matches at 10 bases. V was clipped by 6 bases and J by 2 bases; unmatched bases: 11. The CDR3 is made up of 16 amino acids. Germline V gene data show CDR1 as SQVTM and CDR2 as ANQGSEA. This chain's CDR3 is CSVRTRAGGITDTQYF. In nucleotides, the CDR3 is TGCAGCGTCAGAACCCGAGCGGGAGGGATCACAGATACGCAGTATTTT.

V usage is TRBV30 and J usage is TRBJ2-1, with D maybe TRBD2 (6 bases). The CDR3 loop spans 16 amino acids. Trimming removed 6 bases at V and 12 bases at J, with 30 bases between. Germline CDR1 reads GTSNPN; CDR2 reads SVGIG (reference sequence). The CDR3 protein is CACLLGLGPRGGGQFF. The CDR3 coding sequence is TGTGCCTGCCTCCTTGGGTTGGGACCGCGGGGCGGCGGGCAGTTCTTC.

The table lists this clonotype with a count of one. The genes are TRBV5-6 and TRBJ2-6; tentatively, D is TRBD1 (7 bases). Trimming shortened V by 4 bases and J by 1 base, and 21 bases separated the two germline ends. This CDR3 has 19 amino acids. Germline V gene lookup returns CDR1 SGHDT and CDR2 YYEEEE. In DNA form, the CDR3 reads TGTGCCAGCAGCGGGGGGAGAGGGGGCAGGTTTTCTGGGGCCAACGTCCTGACTTTC. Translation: CASSGGRGGRFSGANVLTF.

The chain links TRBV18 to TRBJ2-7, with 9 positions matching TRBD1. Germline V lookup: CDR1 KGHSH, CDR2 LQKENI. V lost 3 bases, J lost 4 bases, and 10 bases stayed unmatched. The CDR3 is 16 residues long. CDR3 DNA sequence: TGTGCCAGCTCACCCGTGGGACAGGGTTTGCCATACGAGCAGTACTTC. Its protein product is CASSPVGQGLPYEQYF.

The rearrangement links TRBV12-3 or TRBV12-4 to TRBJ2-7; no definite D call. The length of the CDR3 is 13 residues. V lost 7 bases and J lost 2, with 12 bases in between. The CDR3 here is CASTWGHTYEQYF. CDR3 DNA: TGTGCCAGCACCTGGGGTCATACCTACGAGCAGTACTTC.

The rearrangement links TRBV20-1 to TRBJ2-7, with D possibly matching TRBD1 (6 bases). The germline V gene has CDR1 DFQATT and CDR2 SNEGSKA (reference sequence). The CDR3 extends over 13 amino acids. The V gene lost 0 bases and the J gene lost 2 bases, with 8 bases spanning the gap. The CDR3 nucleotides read TGCAGTGCTAGAGACAGGGGAGCCTACGAGCAGTACTTC. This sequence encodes CSARDRGAYEQYF.

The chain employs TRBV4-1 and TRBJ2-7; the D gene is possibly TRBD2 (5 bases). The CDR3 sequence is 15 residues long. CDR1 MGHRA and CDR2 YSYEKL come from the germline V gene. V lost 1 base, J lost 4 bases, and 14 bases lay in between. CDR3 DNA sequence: TGCGCCAGCAGCCAAGGAGGGCCTCACACTTACGAGCAGTACTTC. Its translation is CASSQGGPHTYEQYF.